What follows are 18 T cell receptor beta chains derived from one specimen sequenced in a study of T cell responses to AZD1222 COVID-19 vaccine. The repertoire was sequenced with immunoSEQ multiplex PCR; TCRdb's copy has only in-frame clones and lacks some. Here the sample spans 84,000 or so clones, 86% being singletons. The sample in question was peripheral blood, obtained on day 0 of AZD1222 vaccination. The receptors were gathered from an adult in good health.

The V gene is TRBV9, the J gene TRBJ2-1, with 9 bases aligning to TRBD2. V was clipped by 0 bases and J by 5 bases; unmatched bases: 9. This CDR3 is built from 17 residues. CDR1 is SGDLS and CDR2 is YYNGEE in the germline V gene. The CDR3 region is CASSVAGLAGNNNEQFF. The CDR3 DNA sequence: TGTGCCAGCAGCGTAGCTGGGCTAGCGGGAAATAACAATGAGCAGTTCTTC. The entire variable domain, with the rest obtained from reference TRBV9 and TRBJ2-1, is as follows: DSGVTQTPKHLITATGQRVTLRCSPRSGDLSVYWYQQSLDQGLQFLIQYYNGEERAKGNILERFSAQQFPDLHSELNLSSLELGDSALYFCASSVAGLAGNNNEQFFGPGTRLTVL.

This chain uses TRBV4-2 with TRBJ1-6; 9 bases match TRBD1. CDR1 and CDR2 from the germline V gene are LGHNA and YNFKEQ. J lost 4 bases, V lost 0 bases, and 7 bases had no gene match. The CDR3 covers 18 residues. DNA of the CDR3: TGTGCCAGCAGCCAAGATCTACAGGGGGCATCATATAATTCACCCCTCCACTTT. Encoded protein: CASSQDLQGASYNSPLHF.

J is TRBJ1-2 and V is TRBV7-8; no clear D. The CDR3 consists of 13 residues. Germline CDR1 is SGHVS and CDR2 is FQNEAQ. The V end lost 0 bases, the J end lost 8 bases, and 10 bases lay between the germline ends. In DNA, the CDR3 is TGTGCCAGCAGCTTAGCTGTTGATGAGGGCTACACCTTC. It yields the protein CASSLAVDEGYTF.

The chain recombines TRBV5-1 with TRBJ2-7, with 7 bases aligning to TRBD1. Germline V gene lookup returns CDR1 SGHRS and CDR2 YFSETQ. The ends lost 0 bases at V and 5 bases at J; junction bases unmatched: 5. The CDR3 loop spans 14 amino acids. The CDR3: CASSLAPGGDEQYF. DNA of the CDR3: TGCGCCAGCAGCTTGGCGCCAGGGGGAGACGAGCAGTACTTC.

The chain has TRBV2 and TRBJ1-4; D possibly corresponds to TRBD1 (5 bases). The CDR3 loop spans 15 amino acids. Trimming removed 2 bases at V and 2 bases at J, with 9 bases between. Germline V gene lookup returns CDR1 SNHLY and CDR2 FYNNEI. CDR3 region: CASSEYGGTNEKLFF. The CDR3 nucleotides read TGTGCCAGCAGTGAATACGGGGGGACTAATGAAAAACTGTTTTTT.

The chain employs TRBV7-7 and TRBJ1-2; D is possibly TRBD1 (5 bases). Trimming shortened V by 7 bases and J by 7 bases, and 19 bases separated the two germline ends. This CDR3 has 14 amino acids. Germline V CDR1 and CDR2: SSHAT, FNYEAQ (reference sequence). CDR3 in amino acids: CASTLRQGGTGYTF. CDR3 in DNA: TGTGCCAGCACCCTGAGGCAGGGCGGGACTGGCTACACCTTC.

The chain couples TRBV5-5 to TRBJ2-5, with a tentative D call TRBD1 (6 bases). This CDR3 has 13 residues. Trimming removed 0 bases at V and 5 bases at J, with 8 bases between. Germline CDR1 reads SGHKS; CDR2 reads YYEKEE (reference sequence). For the CDR3, the DNA is TGTGCCAGCAGCTTGGGAAGGGGGGAGACCCAGTACTTC. This gives the protein CASSLGRGETQYF.

The chain couples TRBV27 to TRBJ1-1; no clear D. This CDR3 is built from 12 residues. The V gene's germline CDR1 is MNHEY and CDR2 SMNVEV (reference sequence). V was clipped by 3 bases and J by 12 bases, with 14 bases between them. This CDR3 is CASSFSDREPFF. CDR3 bases: TGTGCCAGCAGTTTCTCCGATCGTGAGCCTTTCTTT.

The V call is TRBV27, the J call TRBJ2-7; D may be TRBD2 (5 bases). Trimming cost V 4 bases and J 4 bases, with 11 bases left between them. The CDR3 has 13 residues. Germline V gives CDR1 MNHEY, CDR2 SMNVEV (reference sequence). The chain's CDR3 is CASSWGDTYEQYF. In nucleotides, the CDR3 is TGTGCCAGCAGTTGGGGAGACACATACGAGCAGTACTTC.

The V and J genes are TRBV28 and TRBJ2-7, with unresolved D. Germline CDR1 is MDHEN and CDR2 is SYDVKM. The CDR3 sequence is 14 residues long. Between the trimmed V and J ends, which lost 6 bases and 6 bases, there was a span of 18 bases. The CDR3 coding sequence is TGTGCCAGCAGCTTCGGTGGTTACCCCCCCGAGCAGTACTTC. Translation: CASSFGGYPPEQYF.

V and J are TRBV6-5 and TRBJ1-1, with TRBD1 matching over 7 bases. With 5 bases clipped from V and 0 bases from J, the junction kept 3 bases outside the gene matches. Germline V gives CDR1 MNHEY, CDR2 SVGAGI. The CDR3 runs 14 residues. The CDR3 bases are TGTGCCAGCAGTAGGGGACAGATGAACACTGAAGCTTTCTTT. Protein: CASSRGQMNTEAFF.

Turning to this clone: Germline is not matched at one junction end, which may reflect a read error. This chain links TRBV7-2 with TRBJ2-5; 8 bases map to TRBD2. Germline V gene data show CDR1 as SGHTA and CDR2 as FQGNSA. The CDR3 length is 13 residues. The CDR3 DNA reads as TGTGCCAGCAGCTTAGCGGGACTAGAGGCCCAGTACTTC. It specifies CASSLAGLEAQYF.

This chain connects TRBV11-2 to TRBJ2-5; D is possibly TRBD2 (6 bases). There are 14 residues in the CDR3. The V end lost 5 bases, the J end lost 9 bases, and 19 bases lay between the germline ends. Looked up from germline, CDR1 is SGHAT and CDR2 is FQNNGV. The CDR3 loop is CASSPRETIGAQYF. CDR3 nucleotides: TGTGCCAGCAGCCCCCGGGAGACGATAGGGGCCCAGTACTTC.

The J gene is TRBJ1-2, the V gene TRBV15; 7 positions match TRBD1. The V and J ends lost 4 bases and 4 bases, in that order; junction bases with no gene match: 9. CDR3 length equals 15 residues. The V gene's germline CDR1 is LNHNV and CDR2 YYDKDF (reference sequence). The CDR3 reads CATSIDRAPGYGYTF. In DNA, the CDR3 is TGTGCCACCAGCATAGACAGGGCGCCCGGCTATGGCTACACCTTC.

J is TRBJ2-7 and V is TRBV28; D ambiguous. CDR3 length: 14 amino acids. From germline, CDR1 is MDHEN and CDR2 SYDVKM. With 2 bases removed from V and 2 bases from J, the gap between germline ends came to 10 bases. The CDR3 nucleotides read TGTGCCAGCAGTTTAAGGGCCGACGCCTACGAGCAGTACTTC. Translation: CASSLRADAYEQYF.

This sequence joins TRBV6-2 or TRBV6-3 and TRBJ1-2; D ambiguous. This CDR3 is 13 amino acids long. Trimming stripped 0 bases from V and 7 bases from J, with 9 bases between. Germline V gene data show CDR1 as MNHEY and CDR2 as SVGEGT. The CDR3 bases are TGTGCCAGCAGTTACTCGGTAGTGCCTGGCTACACCTTC. It specifies CASSYSVVPGYTF.

The chain links TRBV10-3 to TRBJ1-3; TRBD1 aligns across 8 bases. CDR1 and CDR2 from the germline V gene are ENHRY and SYGVKD. The CDR3 runs to 13 residues. V gave up 11 bases and J gave up 2 bases; unmatched junction bases: 5. The DNA of the CDR3 is TGTGCCTCCGGGACAGGTACTGGAAACACCATATATTTT. It encodes CASGTGTGNTIYF.

The chain combines TRBV27 with TRBJ2-7; D remains unclear. The CDR3 has 14 amino acids. Trimming took off 6 bases at V and 3 bases at J, with 15 bases between the two ends. Germline CDR1 reads MNHEY; CDR2 reads SMNVEV (reference sequence). This CDR3 reads CASSRMSPNYEQYF. In DNA form, the CDR3 reads TGTGCCAGCAGCAGGATGTCCCCCAACTACGAGCAGTACTTC.